These 18 T cell receptor beta chains came from one sample sequenced in a study of blood T cells in healthy people across ages. It was with a sample-barcoded 5' primer and a J-beta primer mix that a second PCR of about 7 to 12 cycles was run. MiXCR, run by TCRdb on the 5' RACE reads, gives a single entry per CDR3 protein. This sample has about a million distinct CDR3 sequences, with about two fifths found just once. The source material was blood. These receptors were collected from a man aged 18 to 30 in good health.

The chain is built from TRBV4-3 and TRBJ2-5, with 7 positions matching TRBD1. The CDR3 sequence is 13 residues long. CDR1 is LGHNA, CDR2 YSLEER, per germline. Trimming took 0 bases from V and 8 from J; bases not matched to a gene: 3. The CDR3 spells CASSQDYRGTQYF. As DNA, the CDR3 is TGCGCCAGCAGCCAAGATTACAGGGGCACCCAGTACTTC.

In regard to this clonotype: An end of the junction differs from the germline gene, which may be a read error. This chain connects TRBV7-9 to TRBJ2-4, with TRBD2 as a possible D gene (5 bases). This CDR3 has 18 amino acids. Germline-derived CDR1 and CDR2 are SEHNR and FQNEAQ (reference sequence). CDR3 sequence reads: CASNLAPTGKGAKNIQYF. For the CDR3, the DNA is TGTGCCAGCAACTTAGCACCGACCGGGAAGGGTGCCAAAAACATTCAGTACTTC.

This clonotype turned up a few times. The chain is built from TRBV7-6 and TRBJ1-1; D unresolved. The CDR3 sequence is 13 residues long. Looked up from germline, CDR1 is SGHVS and CDR2 is FNYEAQ. Between the trimmed V and J ends, which lost 4 bases and 5 bases, there was a span of 11 bases. This CDR3 reads CASSSTFMTEAFF. The DNA of the CDR3 is TGTGCCAGCAGCTCAACATTCATGACTGAAGCTTTCTTT.

V is TRBV20-1 and J is TRBJ2-2; D is perhaps TRBD2 (6 bases). Trimming took 3 bases from V and 4 from J, leaving 12 bases between them. Germline V lookup: CDR1 DFQATT, CDR2 SNEGSKA (reference sequence). The CDR3 has 14 amino acids. CDR3 nucleotides: TGCAGTGCTAGTGGCGGGGAGCGCACCGGGGAGCTGTTTTTT. Its protein is CSASGGERTGELFF.

Concerning this clonotype: One end of the junction fails to match germline, which may point to a read error. V is TRBV7-9 and J is TRBJ2-3; weak D call: TRBD1 (6 bases). CDR3 length: 15 amino acids. Germline V gene lookup returns CDR1 SEHNR and CDR2 FQNEAQ (reference sequence). CDR3 amino acids: CASSLLGQSTETQYF. CDR3 coding DNA: TGTGCCAGCAGCTTACTTGGACAGAGCACAGAGACGCAGTATTTT.

The chain has TRBV27 and TRBJ1-1, with 7 bases matching TRBD1. Germline lookup yields CDR1 MNHEY and CDR2 SMNVEV (reference sequence). The CDR3 runs to 15 residues. The V and J ends lost 1 base and 7 bases, in that order; junction bases with no gene match: 9. This CDR3 reads CASSLYGTALFEAFF. Here the CDR3 DNA reads TGTGCCAGCAGTTTATATGGGACAGCGCTATTTGAAGCTTTCTTT.

Note on this clonotype: One end of the junction fails to match germline, which may point to a read error. The chain has TRBV5-8 and TRBJ1-5; D gene uncertain. Germline V gives CDR1 SGHTS, CDR2 YDEGEE. The CDR3 has 15 residues. CDR3 region: CASSLITVGLQLQHF. The CDR3 DNA sequence: TGTGCCAGCAGCTTGATTACAGTTGGGCTTCAGCTCCAGCATTTT. The complete variable domain, with remaining parts taken from reference TRBV5-8 and TRBJ1-5, reads EAGVTQSPTHLIKTRGQQATLRCSPISGHTSVYWYQQALGLGLQFLLWYDEGEERNRGNFPPRFSGRQFPNYSSELNVNALELEDSALYLCASSLITVGLQLQHFGDGTRLSIL.

This clonotype has a handful of counts. The rearrangement uses TRBV4-1 and TRBJ2-7; perhaps TRBD1 as D (6 bases). The CDR3 length is 15 residues. Trimming took 3 bases from V and 2 from J, leaving 14 bases between them. Looked up from germline, CDR1 is MGHRA and CDR2 is YSYEKL. DNA for the CDR3: TGCGCCAGCAGCCAGGCTACCGGGACACCCTACGAGCAGTACTTC. Its translation is CASSQATGTPYEQYF.

In this sample, this clonotype turned up a few times. V usage is TRBV10-3 and J usage is TRBJ2-1; 11 bases are shared with TRBD2. Germline V gene lookup returns CDR1 ENHRY and CDR2 SYGVKD. J lost 5 bases, V lost 4 bases, and 7 bases had no gene match. The CDR3 runs 16 residues. The CDR3 nucleotides read TGTGCCATCAGTGGCTCCACTAGCGGGGGCCACAATGAGCAGTTCTTC. As protein: CAISGSTSGGHNEQFF.

The V and J genes are TRBV7-2 and TRBJ2-7; 8 bases line up with TRBD2. The better agreement between TRBJ2-5 and the DNA end casts doubt on the J call. Germline values: CDR1 SGHTA, CDR2 FQGNSA. The CDR3 extends over 17 amino acids. This chain's CDR3 is CASSSMPPTSAGETQYF. The DNA for the CDR3 is TGTGCCAGCAGCTCGATGCCCCCGACTAGCGCGGGAGAGACCCAGTACTTC.

The chain links TRBV3-1 to TRBJ2-1; D unclear. CDR3 size: 15 residues. V lost 0 bases, J lost 7 bases, and 13 bases lay in between. The germline gives CDR1 LGHDT, CDR2 YNNKEL (reference sequence). CDR3 nucleotides: TGTGCCAGCAGCCAAGAGGCTAAGGGATCGAATGAGCAGTTCTTC. Translated, it gives CASSQEAKGSNEQFF.

The V call is TRBV2, the J call TRBJ1-2, with D perhaps matching TRBD1 (6 bases). Trimming cost V 6 bases and J 4 bases, with 15 bases left between them. Germline CDR1 reads SNHLY; CDR2 reads FYNNEI. The CDR3 runs 14 residues. CDR3 nucleotides: TGTGCCAGCAGCGAGGACAGCCGCACCTATGGCTACACCTTC. It yields the protein CASSEDSRTYGYTF.

This clonotype was observed a few times. The CDR3 nucleotides are TGTGCCATCAGTGAGTCCCAGGGGTTTCGTCGTGGCTACACCTTC. This encodes CAISESQGFRRGYTF. This chain links TRBV10-3 with TRBJ1-2, with D perhaps TRBD1 (6 bases). The germline V gene has CDR1 ENHRY and CDR2 SYGVKD. Deletions cut 0 bases from V and 7 bases from J, with 15 bases between. The CDR3 is 15 residues long.

The V gene is TRBV20-1, the J gene TRBJ1-5; 8 nucleotides match TRBD1. V lost 2 bases and J lost 4; bases outside the gene matches: 7. The CDR3 is 15 residues long. The germline CDR1 and CDR2 sequences are DFQATT and SNEGSKA (reference sequence). CDR3 coding DNA: TGCAGTGCTAGACCTTACAGGGGGATTAATCAGCCCCAGCATTTT. Its translation: CSARPYRGINQPQHF.

The rearrangement uses TRBV7-2 and TRBJ2-3; no firm D call. V lost 5 bases to trimming and J lost 3 bases, with 9 bases between them. CDR3 length: 13 amino acids. The germline V gene encodes CDR1 SGHTA and CDR2 FQGNSA. This CDR3 reads CASSKEVTDTQYF. CDR3 nucleotides: TGTGCCAGCAGCAAAGAGGTGACAGATACGCAGTATTTT.

The chain employs TRBV6-5 and TRBJ1-1; a weak D match, TRBD1 (5 bases). Trimming removed 0 bases at V and 4 bases at J, with 9 bases between. The CDR3 totals 14 residues. CDR1 and CDR2 from the germline V gene are MNHEY and SVGAGI. CDR3: CASSYSDQGTEAFF. In DNA form, the CDR3 reads TGTGCCAGCAGTTACTCGGATCAGGGCACTGAAGCTTTCTTT.

This chain connects TRBV20-1 to TRBJ1-1; D is possibly TRBD1 (5 bases). V shed 6 bases and J shed 1 base, with 15 bases lying between them. CDR1 DFQATT and CDR2 SNEGSKA come from the germline V gene (reference sequence). The CDR3 extends over 14 amino acids. CDR3 DNA: TGCAGTGCCAGGGAGAGGGGAAGGAACACTGAAGCTTTCTTT. This translates into CSARERGRNTEAFF.

The rearrangement links TRBV9 to TRBJ1-1; D perhaps matches TRBD1 (6 bases). V was clipped by 4 bases and J by 0 bases, with 16 bases between them. This CDR3 is 16 amino acids long. Germline values: CDR1 SGDLS, CDR2 YYNGEE. CDR3 protein: CASSLGDTILNTEAFF. CDR3 in DNA: TGTGCCAGCAGCCTGGGGGACACCATACTGAACACTGAAGCTTTCTTT.